This entry features one T cell receptor beta chain sequence. The sample holds many counts of this clonotype. There is no known antigen for this receptor. Per-base quality was not reported, and no clone a single base away is much larger than it. The sample comes from a study of Graves' ophthalmopathy and Graves' hyperthyroidism (dated by TCRdb to between 2017 and 2018). Broadly, across the study: Hyperthyroidism was considered stable if no progression to ophthalmopathy occurred within 18 months of follow-up. In total, 135 blood samples were TCR-sequenced: some 40 ophthalmopathy, about 75 hyperthyroidism and some 17 hyperthyroidism-to-ophthalmopathy patients. To explore V-J signatures that separate ophthalmopathy from hyperthyroidism, a discovery set of about 100 patients was enrolled, consisting of about 43 with ophthalmopathy and approximately 57 with stable hyperthyroidism. The independent validation cohort included under 20 hyperthyroidism patients plus 17 patients who later progressed from hyperthyroidism to ophthalmopathy. T-cell repertoires of thyroid tissue and blood were compared in more than five hyperthyroidism patients. The study used signatures of the TCR beta repertoire to tell Graves' ophthalmopathy apart from Graves' hyperthyroidism and to predict which patients would progress to ophthalmopathy. Once sampling was done, hyperthyroidism patients were given methimazole at a starting dose of 30 mg daily, while ophthalmopathy patients were given high-dose intravenous methylprednisolone. The study at large found these results: No statistical method was used to set the sample size in advance, and the investigators knew which group each participant was assigned to. In validation, the model predicted ophthalmopathy progression with about 71% sensitivity and roughly 72% specificity; roughly 11 predicted patients were CT-confirmed with GO in a median of around 6.5 months. The 13-signature model separated ophthalmopathy from stable hyperthyroidism with about 86% sensitivity and 81.08% specificity in cross-validation, and 80%/75% in the test set. Most of the expanded thyroid clonotypes with a frequency above 0.001 were also detected in blood, and it was suggested that the thyroid immune response may be reflected by blood repertoires.

For repertoire sequencing, TCR beta CDR3 regions were amplified from RNA transcripts. HTBI primers and the Qiagen OneStep RT-PCR kit were used in a first-round RT-PCR, which was followed by a second-round multiplex PCR, size selection and purification. Libraries were sequenced paired-end with 100 bp reads on an Illumina HiSeq2000. In the paper's pipeline: SOAPnuke was used to process the reads, removing any read that contained adapters or uncalled bases, had a mean Phred below 15, or lacked an exact match to the constant primer or identifier. COPE v1.2.5 was used to merge the high-quality paired reads. Clonotypes were defined as unique nucleotide sequences and were aligned to IMGT TRB V, D and J references using MiTCR v1.1. Analysis was restricted to V-J combinations with a frequency above 0.0001, which covered roughly 99% of repertoires. A TCR clonal expansion and chaos score per V-J combination was defined as the ratio of F50 clonal expansion to chaos observed in the TCRdist matrix. Welch's t-statistics and random forest were used to reduce features to some 13 V-J combinations, which were fed into a naive Bayes classifier. The similarity between thyroid and blood repertoires was quantified using the Morisita-Horn index. TCRdb took the public reads, trimmed them with fastp at Q25, ran MiXCR for clone calling and kept in-frame beta chains. For every CDR3 protein sequence, its rows merge into one entry that carries the most common genes and DNA. TCRdb assigned the V and J calls; the authors' analysis was not used. The sample has about 1.1 million distinct CDR3 sequences on record, about two fifths of them singletons. The ten largest clonotypes hold around 10% of the sample.

The hyperthyroidism patients were 18 to 65 years old and newly diagnosed, with a disease duration of less than 2 months. Patients with other autoimmune diseases, uncontrolled infections, pregnancy or lactation were excluded. Diagnosis relied on clinical symptoms, serum thyroxine, TRAb, thyroid ultrasound and orbital computed tomography. Total RNA was extracted using Trizol reagent, and RNA quality was checked on an Agilent 2100 Bioanalyzer. The CDR1 and CDR2 encoded by the germline V gene are SGHAT and FQNNGV. Taken from cysteine to phenylalanine, the CDR3 has 14 residues. The CDR3 DNA has 42 bases and is translated from base 1. The V end loses 2 bases and the J end loses 5 bases, and a stretch of 12 bases separates them.

The sequence is built from TRBV11-2 and TRBJ2-5, with the D call perhaps TRBD1 or TRBD2, each one matching 5 bases. Sequencing was carried out using peripheral blood or thyroid tissue (not recorded which). The TCR was taken from an adult man with Graves' hyperthyroidism. The sequenced DNA: TGTGCCAGCAGCTTAATGGGGGTGAGGGAGACCCAGTACTTC. It codes for CASSLMGVRETQYF.